One and the same sample provided the 21 T cell receptor beta chains below, sequenced in a study of a mutant IDH1 vaccine in newly diagnosed glioma. No antigens are known for them. The time point denotes: week 47, end of study. The vaccine gave 300 ug of a 20-mer mutant IDH1 peptide subcutaneously per dose. Some clones are missing from TCRdb's copy, which holds only in-frame ones; the method was immunoSEQ multiplex PCR. The sample consists of about 94,000 clones, 85% to 90% of them appearing once. The specimen was PBMCs, collected from a glioma patient whose treatment included an IDH1 peptide vaccine. These receptors were obtained from a woman aged 45-65 years with glioma.

This chain links TRBV4-1 with TRBJ2-3, with TRBD2 identical over 7 bases. J gave up 7 bases and V 7 bases, and 8 bases lay outside the gene matches. The CDR3 consists of 13 residues. CDR1 MGHRA and CDR2 YSYEKL come from the germline V gene. CDR3 nucleotides: TGCGCCAGCAAACCAGCGGGGCGCTATACGCAGTATTTT. This codes for CASKPAGRYTQYF.

The chain has TRBV19 and TRBJ2-5; 10 bases align to TRBD1. Germline trimming cut 4 bases from V and 1 base from J; bases unmatched to any gene: 9. Germline CDR1 is LNHDA and CDR2 is SQIVND (reference sequence). This CDR3 comprises 17 residues. The CDR3 nucleotides are TGTGCCAGTAGTACACACCGGGACAGGGGTCTCCAAGAGACCCAGTACTTC. It is translated as CASSTHRDRGLQETQYF.

As DNA, the CDR3 is TGTGCCAGCAGCTTAGGGGTAGCAGTACCCTACGAGCAGTACTTC. This encodes CASSLGVAVPYEQYF. The genes are TRBV7-9 and TRBJ2-7; D is unclear. Germline V gene lookup returns CDR1 SEHNR and CDR2 FQNEAQ (reference sequence). The CDR3 runs 15 residues. The ends were cut back, 1 base at V and 2 bases at J, with 12 bases in the middle.

V usage is TRBV6-5 and J usage is TRBJ2-7; D is uncertain. The CDR3 contains 13 residues. The germline V and J ends were trimmed by 4 bases and 4 bases, with 11 bases remaining between them. The germline V gene has CDR1 MNHEY and CDR2 SVGAGI. For the CDR3, the DNA is TGTGCCAGCAGTTCCCTGACATGGTACGAGCAGTACTTC. It is translated as CASSSLTWYEQYF.

V and J are TRBV2 and TRBJ1-2; 10 bases align to TRBD1. V shed 7 bases and J 2 bases; nucleotides not matched to a gene: 16. Germline V CDR1 and CDR2: SNHLY, FYNNEI. The length of the CDR3 is 18 residues. The chain's CDR3 is CASTLRGDRGHRNYGYTF. The DNA for the CDR3 is TGTGCCAGCACCCTGCGGGGAGACAGGGGGCACAGAAACTATGGCTACACCTTC.

V and J are TRBV6-6 and TRBJ1-1; TRBD1 matches at 9 bases. Germline V CDR1 and CDR2: MNHNY, SVGAGI (reference sequence). The V and J ends lost 8 bases and 5 bases, in that order; junction bases with no gene match: 6. The CDR3 consists of 13 residues. CDR3 DNA: TGTGCCAGCGCACAGGGGGCGCGGACTGAAGCTTTCTTT. It yields the protein CASAQGARTEAFF.

The gene calls are TRBV29-1 and TRBJ1-1; D not certain. From germline, CDR1 is SQVTM and CDR2 ANQGSEA. The germline V and J ends were trimmed by 2 bases and 0 bases, with 10 bases remaining between them. This CDR3 region has 14 residues. This CDR3 reads CSVESVRVNTEAFF. CDR3 nucleotide sequence: TGCAGCGTTGAATCCGTTCGGGTGAACACTGAAGCTTTCTTT.

In the case of this clone: Sequence at one end of the junction differs from germline and may be a read error. The sample contains more than one DNA sequence encoding this CDR3. This rearrangement joins TRBV7-2 to TRBJ2-3; TRBD2 agrees at 9 bases. CDR1 SGHTA and CDR2 FQGNSA come from the germline V gene. CDR3 length equals 15 residues. The CDR3 sequence is CASSLLAGESDTQYF. The CDR3 DNA reads as TGTGCCAGTAGCTTATTAGCGGGAGAATCTGATACGCAGTATTTT.

V usage is TRBV6-1 and J usage is TRBJ2-5, with 10 bases lining up with TRBD1. TRBJ2-7 explains the end of the DNA better; the J call may be wrong. Germline V gene lookup returns CDR1 MNHNS and CDR2 SASEGT. The CDR3 is made up of 13 amino acids. CDR3 in amino acids: CASRVDRGYEQYF. CDR3 DNA: TGTGCCAGCAGAGTGGACAGGGGGTACGAGCAGTACTTC.

The chain links TRBV28 to TRBJ2-7; TRBD2 matches 7 bases. The CDR3 has 15 residues. V lost 2 bases, J lost 6 bases, and 10 bases stayed unmatched. Germline V gives CDR1 MDHEN, CDR2 SYDVKM. The CDR3 here is CASSLGGSSEGEQYF. CDR3 nucleotide sequence: TGTGCCAGCAGTTTAGGCGGGAGTAGCGAAGGCGAGCAGTACTTC. The full variable domain, completed using reference TRBV28 and TRBJ2-7, is DVKVTQSSRYLVKRTGEKVFLECVQDMDHENMFWYRQDPGLGLRLIYFSYDVKMKEKGDIPEGYSVSREKKERFSLILESASTNQTSMYLCASSLGGSSEGEQYFGPGTRLTVT.

The chain links TRBV2 to TRBJ2-2; D possibly matches TRBD1 or TRBD2 (6 bases each). CDR3 length equals 13 residues. Trimming took off 6 bases at V and 7 bases at J, with 12 bases between the two ends. Germline V CDR1 and CDR2: SNHLY, FYNNEI. The CDR3 loop is CASRLQGGGELFF. The CDR3 region has the DNA TGTGCCAGCAGACTACAGGGAGGCGGGGAGCTGTTTTTT.

This sequence joins TRBV30 and TRBJ1-5; D perhaps matches TRBD1 (6 bases). This CDR3 region has 18 residues. Germline assignment: CDR1 GTSNPN and CDR2 SVGIG (reference sequence). V was shortened by 2 bases and J by 5 bases, with 25 bases between the two germline ends. The CDR3 is CAWSRPRRGGGFHQPQHF. CDR3 DNA: TGTGCCTGGAGTCGCCCCCGGAGGGGGGGCGGGTTCCATCAGCCCCAGCATTTT.

The J gene is TRBJ2-1, the V gene TRBV28; 10 bases are a match to TRBD2. The CDR3 totals 17 residues. The J segment lost 0 bases and the V segment lost 1 base, leaving 3 bases of the junction unmatched. Germline CDR1 MDHEN, CDR2 SYDVKM. The CDR3 DNA sequence: TGTGCCAGCAGTTTATCGGCTAGCGGGAGCTCCTACAATGAGCAGTTCTTC. Residues: CASSLSASGSSYNEQFF.

CDR3 region: CASTHSGQTSYEQYF. The CDR3 nucleotides are TGTGCCAGCACCCATTCGGGACAGACTTCCTACGAGCAGTACTTC. The rearrangement uses TRBV7-9 and TRBJ2-7; 7 nucleotides line up with TRBD1. After removal of 7 bases from V and 1 base from J, the junction contained 10 bases not matched to a gene. CDR1 SEHNR and CDR2 FQNEAQ come from the germline V gene (reference sequence). This CDR3 contains 15 residues.

This chain links TRBV7-7 with TRBJ1-3; no clear D gene. The germline V gene has CDR1 SSHAT and CDR2 FNYEAQ (reference sequence). The CDR3 extends over 15 amino acids. CDR3 nucleotide sequence: TGTGCTAGCTCCTCGAGTGCGAGCCCTGGAAACACCATATATTTT. This gives the protein CASSSSASPGNTIYF. Using reference TRBV7-7 and TRBJ1-3 for the parts outside the CDR3, the full variable domain is GAGVSQSPRYKVTKRGQDVTLRCDPISSHATLYWYQQALGQGPEFLTYFNYEAQPDKSGLPSDRFSAERPEGSISTLTIQRTEQRDSAMYRCASSSSASPGNTIYFGEGSWLTVV.

The rearrangement links TRBV28 to TRBJ2-3; TRBD1 is a possible D gene (5 bases). This CDR3 region has 15 residues. Germline lookup yields CDR1 MDHEN and CDR2 SYDVKM. V was clipped by 4 bases and J by 2 bases, with 13 bases between them. The CDR3 loop reads CASSSRQTYTDTQYF. The CDR3 coding sequence is TGTGCCAGCAGTTCACGACAGACATACACAGATACGCAGTATTTT.

V gene TRBV5-5 combines with J gene TRBJ2-7; TRBD1 matches at 9 bases. J was trimmed by 2 bases and V by 1 base; bases with no gene match: 4. CDR3 length: 15 residues. In germline, CDR1 is SGHKS, CDR2 YYEKEE (reference sequence). CDR3 bases: TGTGCCAGCAGCTTGTGGGACAGGGTTCCCTACGAGCAGTACTTC. This gives the protein CASSLWDRVPYEQYF.

The chain employs TRBV11-2 and TRBJ2-1; 13 positions match TRBD2. CDR3 length: 17 residues. Germline V gene data show CDR1 as SGHAT and CDR2 as FQNNGV. V gave up 5 bases and J gave up 3 bases; unmatched junction bases: 7. The CDR3 bases are TGTGCCAGCAGCATCGGGACTAGCGGGAACCTCTACAATGAGCAGTTCTTC. Translating it yields CASSIGTSGNLYNEQFF.

The chain joins TRBV19 to TRBJ2-1; TRBD2 aligns across 8 bases. This CDR3 spans 12 amino acids. The V and J ends lost 10 bases and 7 bases, in that order; junction bases with no gene match: 6. Germline-derived CDR1 and CDR2 are LNHDA and SQIVND (reference sequence). The DNA for the CDR3 is TGTGCCACCTTTAGCGGGGTTAATGAGCAGTTCTTC. This sequence encodes CATFSGVNEQFF.

V gene TRBV29-1 combines with J gene TRBJ2-5; D unresolved. The DNA end favors TRBJ2-7, so the J call may be wrong. The CDR3 runs 12 residues. CDR1 is SQVTM and CDR2 is ANQGSEA in the germline V gene. The CDR3 spells CSVGWQNYEQYF. The CDR3, as DNA: TGCAGCGTTGGGTGGCAGAATTACGAGCAGTACTTC.

The genes are TRBV10-3 and TRBJ2-5; 9 nucleotides agree with TRBD1. The DNA end lines up better with TRBJ2-7; the J call may be wrong. The CDR3 has 16 residues. Per the germline V gene, CDR1 is ENHRY and CDR2 is SYGVKD. CDR3 coding DNA: TGTGCCATCAGTGAGTCGAAGGGACAGGGCTACTACGAGCAGTACTTC. Translating it yields CAISESKGQGYYEQYF.